The source of this TCR beta chain is a study of Ad26.COV2.S vaccination and SARS-CoV-2 variants. Study as a whole: Doses of Ad26.COV2.S were injected into muscle once or twice, 56 days apart. Study-wide results and limits: Those who received the vaccine showed greater spike-specific TCR breadth than those given placebo. Possible underestimation of total T cell responses by the TCR breadth and depth analyses was noted. Substantial breadth was reported for post-vaccination spike-specific CD8+ and CD4+ T cells.

Sequencing was performed with immunoSEQ multiplex PCR; in TCRdb, only in-frame clones are kept and a portion is missing. The sample lists hundreds of thousands of clones, roughly 90% occurring once. Treatment indicated: about 20 received Ad26.COV2.S at low or high dose, single or two shots; 5 received placebo; per-sample allocation not given. Sampling was done on day 63 after the first vaccine or placebo injection. As concerns this clone: The antigen is not known.

The ends lost 5 bases at V and 5 bases at J; junction bases unmatched: 10. Germline assignment: CDR1 MNHEY and CDR2 SVGAGI. The CDR3 totals 15 residues. Sequences were derived from peripheral blood, sampled in a trial of Ad26.COV2.S vaccine versus placebo. This rearrangement joins TRBV6-5 to TRBJ1-1, with 8 nucleotides matching TRBD1. The TCR originated in a person between 18 and 59 years old who received the Ad26.COV2.S COVID-19 vaccine or a placebo. This chain's CDR3 is CASSTRRDRITEAFF. The DNA of the CDR3 is TGTGCCAGCAGTACTCGCCGGGACAGGATTACTGAAGCTTTCTTT.